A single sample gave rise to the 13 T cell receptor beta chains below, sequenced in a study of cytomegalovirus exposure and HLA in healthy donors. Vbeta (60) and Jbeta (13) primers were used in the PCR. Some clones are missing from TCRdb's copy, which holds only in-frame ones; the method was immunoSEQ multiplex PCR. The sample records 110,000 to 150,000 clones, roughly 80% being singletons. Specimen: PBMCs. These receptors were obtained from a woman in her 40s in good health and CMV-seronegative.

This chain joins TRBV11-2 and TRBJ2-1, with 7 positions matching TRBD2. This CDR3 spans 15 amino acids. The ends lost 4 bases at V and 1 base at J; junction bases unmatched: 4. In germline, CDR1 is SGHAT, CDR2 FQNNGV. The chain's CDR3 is CASSWEGSSYNEQFF. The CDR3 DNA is TGTGCCAGCAGCTGGGAGGGCTCTTCCTACAATGAGCAGTTCTTC.

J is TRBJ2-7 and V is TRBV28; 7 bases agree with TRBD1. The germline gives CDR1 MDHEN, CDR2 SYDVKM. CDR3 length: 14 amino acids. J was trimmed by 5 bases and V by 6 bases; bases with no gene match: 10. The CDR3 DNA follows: TGTGCCAGCAGCCCTACGAACAGGGGCCACGAGCAGTACTTC. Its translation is CASSPTNRGHEQYF.

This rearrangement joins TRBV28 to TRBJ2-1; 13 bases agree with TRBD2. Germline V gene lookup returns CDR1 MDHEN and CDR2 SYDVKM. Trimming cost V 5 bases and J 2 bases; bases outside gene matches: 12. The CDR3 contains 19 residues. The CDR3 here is CASSRSPTSGGYAYNEQFF. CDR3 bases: TGTGCCAGCAGTCGCTCGCCGACTAGCGGGGGGTATGCCTACAATGAGCAGTTCTTC.

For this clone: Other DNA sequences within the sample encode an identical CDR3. In DNA form, the CDR3 reads TGTGCCAGCAGATCTCCGAGGGAGTCCAAAAACATTCAGTACTTC. It encodes CASRSPRESKNIQYF. The chain joins TRBV28 to TRBJ2-4; TRBD2 is a possible D gene (5 bases). Germline assignment: CDR1 MDHEN and CDR2 SYDVKM. This CDR3 has 15 amino acids. V gave up 6 bases and J gave up 2 bases, with 14 bases separating them.

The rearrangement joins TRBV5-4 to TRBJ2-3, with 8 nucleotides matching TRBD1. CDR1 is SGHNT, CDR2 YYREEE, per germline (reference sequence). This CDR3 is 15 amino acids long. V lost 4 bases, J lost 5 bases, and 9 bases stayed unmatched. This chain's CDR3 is CASSPRTGLGDTQYF. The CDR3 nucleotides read TGTGCCAGCAGCCCTAGGACAGGGCTGGGAGATACGCAGTATTTT.

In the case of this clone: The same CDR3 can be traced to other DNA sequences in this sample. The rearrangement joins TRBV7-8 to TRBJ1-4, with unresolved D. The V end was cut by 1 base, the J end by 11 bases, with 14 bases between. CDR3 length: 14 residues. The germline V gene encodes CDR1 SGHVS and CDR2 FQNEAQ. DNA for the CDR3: TGTGCCAGCAGCTTAGGGCAGGTCTTTGAGAAACTGTTTTTT. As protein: CASSLGQVFEKLFF.

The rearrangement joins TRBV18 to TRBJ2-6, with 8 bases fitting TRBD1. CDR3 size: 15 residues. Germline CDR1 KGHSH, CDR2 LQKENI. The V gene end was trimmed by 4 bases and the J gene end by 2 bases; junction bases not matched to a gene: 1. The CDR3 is CASSLTGAGANVLTF. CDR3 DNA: TGTGCCAGCTCACTGACAGGGGCTGGGGCCAACGTCCTGACTTTC.

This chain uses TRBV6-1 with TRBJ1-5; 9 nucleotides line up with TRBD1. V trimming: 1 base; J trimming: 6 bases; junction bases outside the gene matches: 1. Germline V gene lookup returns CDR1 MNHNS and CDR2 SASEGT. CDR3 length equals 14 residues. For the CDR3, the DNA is TGTGCCAGCAGTGAAGGACAGGGGGGTCAGCCCCAGCATTTT. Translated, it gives CASSEGQGGQPQHF.

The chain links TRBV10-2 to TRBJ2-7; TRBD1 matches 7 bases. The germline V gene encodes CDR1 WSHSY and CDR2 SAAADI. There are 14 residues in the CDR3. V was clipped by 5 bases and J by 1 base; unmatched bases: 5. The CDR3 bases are TGCGCCAGCAGTAAGGACAGGAATTCCTACGAGCAGTACTTC. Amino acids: CASSKDRNSYEQYF.

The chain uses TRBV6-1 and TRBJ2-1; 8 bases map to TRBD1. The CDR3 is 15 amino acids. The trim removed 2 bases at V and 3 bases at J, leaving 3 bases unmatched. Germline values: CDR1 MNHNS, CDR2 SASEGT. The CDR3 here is CASSETGGGYNEQFF. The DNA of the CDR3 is TGTGCCAGCAGTGAAACAGGGGGAGGCTACAATGAGCAGTTCTTC.

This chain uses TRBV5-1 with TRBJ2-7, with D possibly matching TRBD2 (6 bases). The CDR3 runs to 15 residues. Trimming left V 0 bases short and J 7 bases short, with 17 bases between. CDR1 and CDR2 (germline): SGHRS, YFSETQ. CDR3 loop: CASSLAWDSPREQYF. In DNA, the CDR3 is TGCGCCAGCAGCTTGGCCTGGGACTCCCCTCGAGAGCAGTACTTC.

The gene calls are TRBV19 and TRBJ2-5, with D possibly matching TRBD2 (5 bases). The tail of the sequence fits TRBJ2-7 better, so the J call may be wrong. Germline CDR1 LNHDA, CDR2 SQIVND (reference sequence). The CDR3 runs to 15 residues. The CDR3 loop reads CASSPRGYSSYEQYF. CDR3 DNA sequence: TGTGCCAGTAGCCCTCGGGGTTACAGCTCCTACGAGCAGTACTTC.

The CDR3 reads CASSHTESYEQYF. The CDR3 bases are TGCGCCAGCAGTCACACAGAGTCCTACGAGCAGTACTTC. The chain joins TRBV23-1 to TRBJ2-7; no definite D call. TRBV23-1 is classed as an ORF, of uncertain function. V lost 3 bases and J lost 1, with 7 bases in between. CDR3 length: 13 amino acids.